These 32 T cell receptor beta chains were all obtained from the same sample, sequenced in a study of response to subunit inactivated influenza vaccine. TCRdb processed the RT-PCR reads anew with MiXCR; each CDR3 protein has one entry. The table includes 600,000 to 850,000 distinct CDR3 sequences, 14% detected once. The material was PBMCs from blood, obtained roughly 2 weeks before vaccination. The receptors derive from a man between 45 and 60 years old who received an inactivated influenza vaccine.

The chain links TRBV14 to TRBJ1-2, with 10 bases identical to TRBD1. The CDR3 runs to 18 residues. Per the germline V gene, CDR1 is SGHDN and CDR2 is FVKESK. V shed 1 base, J shed 3 bases, and the junction held 11 bases outside the gene matches. The CDR3 DNA follows: TGTGCCAGCAGCCAAGTACGGACAGGGGGAAAGGTGGACTATGGCTACACCTTC. Translated: CASSQVRTGGKVDYGYTF.

This chain uses TRBV11-2 with TRBJ2-1, with 7 bases lining up with TRBD2. After removal of 5 bases from V and 5 bases from J, the junction contained 15 bases not matched to a gene. The CDR3 extends over 17 amino acids. Germline CDR1 is SGHAT and CDR2 is FQNNGV. This chain's CDR3 is CASSHGLWGGRHNEQFF. As DNA, the CDR3 is TGTGCCAGCAGCCACGGACTATGGGGGGGAAGACACAATGAGCAGTTCTTC.

V gene TRBV12-3 or TRBV12-4 combines with J gene TRBJ2-1, with D possibly matching TRBD2 (5 bases). This CDR3 contains 15 residues. Between the trimmed V and J ends, which lost 3 bases and 5 bases, there was a span of 14 bases. The CDR3 bases are TGTGCCAGCAGTTTGAGGAATAGCGTGCACAATGAGCAGTTCTTC. The encoded protein is CASSLRNSVHNEQFF.

This clonotype was detected a few times. The chain links TRBV7-2 to TRBJ1-5; 9 bases fit TRBD1. Germline V CDR1 and CDR2: SGHTA, FQGNSA. V trimming: 2 bases; J trimming: 3 bases; junction bases outside the gene matches: 5. This CDR3 spans 16 amino acids. Written as DNA, the CDR3 is TGTGCCAGCAGCTTAACAGGGGGCTTTACCAATCAGCCCCAGCATTTT. It translates to CASSLTGGFTNQPQHF. Looking up the rest from reference TRBV7-2 and TRBJ1-5 gives the full variable domain: GAGVSQSPSNKVTEKGKDVELRCDPISGHTALYWYRQSLGQGLEFLIYFQGNSAPDKSGLPSDRFSAERTGGSVSTLTIQRTQQEDSAVYLCASSLTGGFTNQPQHFGDGTRLSIL.

The rearrangement joins TRBV11-2 to TRBJ2-1; TRBD2 matches at 8 bases. V was pared by 5 bases and J by 9 bases, with 6 bases of the junction left unmatched. This CDR3 is 13 amino acids long. Germline V CDR1 and CDR2: SGHAT, FQNNGV. The CDR3 DNA follows: TGTGCCAGCAGCAAGACTAGCGCGGGTGAGCAGTTCTTC. Its protein is CASSKTSAGEQFF.

The genes are TRBV20-1 and TRBJ1-2; 8 bases agree with TRBD1. Trimming took 0 bases from V and 6 from J; bases not matched to a gene: 12. Germline-derived CDR1 and CDR2 are DFQATT and SNEGSKA (reference sequence). The CDR3 totals 16 residues. This CDR3 reads CSARDLRRQGKNGYTF. The CDR3 nucleotides are TGCAGTGCTAGAGATCTAAGACGACAGGGGAAGAATGGCTACACCTTC.

The V and J genes are TRBV28 and TRBJ2-7; 9 positions match TRBD2. The germline V gene has CDR1 MDHEN and CDR2 SYDVKM. J lost 3 bases, V lost 8 bases, and 5 bases had no gene match. The CDR3 is 13 residues long. As DNA, the CDR3 is TGTGCCAGCCTGAGCGGGAGGTACTACGAGCAGTACTTC. Residues: CASLSGRYYEQYF. The full variable domain, completed using reference TRBV28 and TRBJ2-7, is DVKVTQSSRYLVKRTGEKVFLECVQDMDHENMFWYRQDPGLGLRLIYFSYDVKMKEKGDIPEGYSVSREKKERFSLILESASTNQTSMYLCASLSGRYYEQYFGPGTRLTVT.

Only a few counts were recorded for this clonotype. V is TRBV4-2 and J is TRBJ1-2; TRBD1 matches at 9 bases. Germline trimming cut 0 bases from V and 9 bases from J; bases unmatched to any gene: 8. The CDR3 consists of 15 residues. From germline, CDR1 is LGHNA and CDR2 YNFKEQ. This chain's CDR3 is CASSQDGDRVLSYTF. The DNA for the CDR3 is TGTGCCAGCAGCCAAGATGGGGACAGGGTGTTGAGCTACACCTTC.

The sample holds many counts of this clonotype. The chain links TRBV6-2 or TRBV6-3 to TRBJ2-1, with 8 bases identical to TRBD2. From germline, CDR1 is MNHEY and CDR2 SVGEGT. CDR3 length equals 15 residues. V gave up 5 bases and J gave up 8 bases; unmatched junction bases: 11. The CDR3 DNA reads as TGTGCCAGCAGTCCTCTCGGGACTAGGAATCATGAGCAGTTCTTC. This codes for CASSPLGTRNHEQFF.

The V and J genes are TRBV29-1 and TRBJ1-2; perhaps TRBD1 as D (6 bases). Trimming took 4 bases from V and 5 from J, leaving 14 bases between them. The germline gives CDR1 SQVTM, CDR2 ANQGSEA. The CDR3 is 13 residues long. CDR3 nucleotide sequence: TGCAGCGTTGGAACAGGGTCCGTTTATGGCTACACCTTC. Its protein product is CSVGTGSVYGYTF.

This clonotype appeared a few times. The V and J genes are TRBV3-1 and TRBJ1-1, with D perhaps matching TRBD1 (5 bases). V shed 3 bases and J shed 4 bases, with 18 bases lying between them. This CDR3 has 16 residues. Germline CDR1 is LGHDT and CDR2 is YNNKEL (reference sequence). CDR3 loop: CASSHQTGWGITEAFF. CDR3 in DNA: TGTGCCAGCAGCCACCAGACTGGGTGGGGGATCACTGAAGCTTTCTTT.

This clonotype showed up just a few times. The chain has TRBV24-1 and TRBJ2-1; 10 bases map to TRBD2. Looked up from germline, CDR1 is KGHDR and CDR2 is SFDVKD. CDR3 size: 17 residues. V dropped 2 bases and J dropped 0; count of bases not matched to a gene: 3. CDR3 sequence (DNA): TGTGCCACCAGTGATTCTAGCGGGAGAAGCTCCTACAATGAGCAGTTCTTC. Translation: CATSDSSGRSSYNEQFF.

The rearrangement links TRBV11-1 to TRBJ2-5; weak D call: TRBD2 (5 bases). The assigned J gene may be wrong: the sequence end matches TRBJ2-1 better. This CDR3 comprises 20 residues. CDR1 is SGHAT, CDR2 FQDESV, per germline (reference sequence). Written as DNA, the CDR3 is TGTGCCAGCAGCTTAATAGTAATACTAGAGGAGGCCGTGGACCAAGAGACCCAGTTCTTC. Its protein product is CASSLIVILEEAVDQETQFF.

V is TRBV27 and J is TRBJ2-1, with 9 bases aligning to TRBD2. Germline V lookup: CDR1 MNHEY, CDR2 SMNVEV (reference sequence). V dropped 7 bases and J dropped 5; count of bases not matched to a gene: 6. CDR3 length: 14 amino acids. The CDR3 nucleotides are TGTGCCAGCAAGAGGATAGCGGGGGACAATGAGCAGTTCTTC. Its translation: CASKRIAGDNEQFF.

This clonotype was counted at least ten times. The CDR3 is CASSRMTRGLRNTEAFF. The CDR3, as DNA: TGTGCCAGCAGTCGAATGACAAGGGGCCTCCGGAACACTGAAGCTTTCTTT. The rearrangement joins TRBV12-3 or TRBV12-4 to TRBJ1-1, with TRBD1 as a possible D gene (5 bases). This CDR3 comprises 17 residues. V was cut by 5 bases and J by 1 base, with 20 bases left in between.

This clonotype has ten or more counts. J is TRBJ1-1 and V is TRBV27, with 7 positions matching TRBD1. This CDR3 region has 14 residues. Germline CDR1 MNHEY, CDR2 SMNVEV (reference sequence). Losses at the gene ends were 5 bases for V and 0 bases for J; bases not matched to a gene: 3. The CDR3 sequence: CASSTGQMNTEAFF. CDR3 in DNA: TGTGCCAGCAGTACGGGACAGATGAACACTGAAGCTTTCTTT.

This sequence joins TRBV7-8 and TRBJ2-5; TRBD1 agrees at 11 bases. V lost 4 bases, J lost 7 bases, and 8 bases stayed unmatched. The CDR3 length is 15 residues. CDR1 is SGHVS and CDR2 is FQNEAQ in the germline V gene. CDR3 coding DNA: TGTGCCAGCAGCTCTACGGGACAGGGGGGCGGGACCCAGTACTTC. Translation: CASSSTGQGGGTQYF.

Only a few counts were recorded for this clonotype. The V call is TRBV28, the J call TRBJ1-2; a possible D gene is TRBD1 (6 bases). The CDR3 length is 17 residues. Germline assignment: CDR1 MDHEN and CDR2 SYDVKM. Trimming pared 3 bases from V and 4 bases from J, leaving 21 bases between. This chain's CDR3 is CASSFTGQRLLGYGYTF. The CDR3 DNA follows: TGTGCCAGCAGTTTCACAGGACAGCGGCTTTTAGGCTATGGCTACACCTTC.

This clonotype was detected only a few times. The J gene is TRBJ2-1, the V gene TRBV4-1, with TRBD1 identical over 8 bases. Germline values: CDR1 MGHRA, CDR2 YSYEKL. V lost 5 bases, J lost 7 bases, and 10 bases stayed unmatched. The CDR3 has 15 amino acids. The CDR3 nucleotides are TGCGCCAGCAGCTACTTCAGACAGGGGAAGAATGAGCAGTTCTTC. Residues: CASSYFRQGKNEQFF.

This clonotype was counted ten times or more. The rearrangement links TRBV29-1 to TRBJ2-1, with 16 bases aligning to TRBD2. Trimming at V came to 0 bases and at J to 8 bases, leaving 7 bases not matched to a gene. This CDR3 comprises 17 residues. Germline values: CDR1 SQVTM, CDR2 ANQGSEA. For the CDR3, the DNA is TGCAGCGTTGAAGATCAAGGGACTAGCGGGAGGGTGCATGAGCAGTTCTTC. This translates into CSVEDQGTSGRVHEQFF.

This clonotype was seen only a few times. The genes are TRBV11-2 and TRBJ1-5, with D possibly being TRBD1 (5 bases). Germline assignment: CDR1 SGHAT and CDR2 FQNNGV. V dropped 2 bases and J dropped 7 bases, with 12 bases sitting between them. The CDR3 spans 14 residues. The CDR3 reads CASSLTQGEQPQHF. In DNA, the CDR3 is TGTGCCAGCAGCTTAACCCAGGGTGAGCAGCCCCAGCATTTT.

This clonotype has only one observation. This chain joins TRBV27 and TRBJ1-4, with 7 bases aligning to TRBD1. The CDR3 totals 14 residues. Unmatched junction bases numbered 10, after V lost 5 bases and J lost 10 bases. Germline V gene lookup returns CDR1 MNHEY and CDR2 SMNVEV (reference sequence). CDR3 residues: CASSPQGVRGKLFF. The CDR3 coding sequence is TGTGCCAGCAGTCCCCAGGGGGTGAGAGGAAAACTGTTTTTT.

V usage is TRBV13 and J usage is TRBJ2-2, with TRBD1 matching 12 bases. CDR1 and CDR2 from the germline V gene are PRHDT and FYEKMQ (reference sequence). V shed 6 bases, J shed 3 bases, and the junction held 2 bases outside the gene matches. This CDR3 contains 15 residues. Here the CDR3 DNA reads TGTGCCAGCAGGGGACAGGGGGCTGACACCGGGGAGCTGTTTTTT. Amino acids: CASRGQGADTGELFF.

This clonotype has more than one count but fewer than ten. This chain links TRBV7-2 with TRBJ2-1, with 8 bases fitting TRBD2. Germline assignment: CDR1 SGHTA and CDR2 FQGNSA. The CDR3 has 13 residues. V was clipped by 1 base and J by 12 bases; unmatched bases: 5. The CDR3: CASSLDRAGGQFF. CDR3 bases: TGTGCCAGCAGCTTAGATCGGGCGGGAGGGCAGTTCTTC. Combining the CDR3 with reference TRBV7-2 and TRBJ2-1 gives the whole variable domain GAGVSQSPSNKVTEKGKDVELRCDPISGHTALYWYRQSLGQGLEFLIYFQGNSAPDKSGLPSDRFSAERTGGSVSTLTIQRTQQEDSAVYLCASSLDRAGGQFFGPGTRLTVL.

This clonotype came up a few times. The chain joins TRBV10-2 to TRBJ2-2; 7 bases align to TRBD1. The germline V gene encodes CDR1 WSHSY and CDR2 SAAADI. Losses at the gene ends were 3 bases for V and 5 bases for J; bases not matched to a gene: 15. The CDR3 has 18 residues. In DNA, the CDR3 is TGCGCCAGCAGTGAACCAAACAGGGGCGAAACGTGGACCGGGGAGCTGTTTTTT. Encoded protein: CASSEPNRGETWTGELFF.

The chain has TRBV7-9 and TRBJ2-3, with D perhaps given as TRBD1 or TRBD2 (6 bases each). The CDR3 covers 14 residues. CDR1 is SEHNR and CDR2 is FQNEAQ in the germline V gene (reference sequence). V was trimmed by 4 bases and J by 2 bases, leaving 10 bases between them. The CDR3 DNA reads as TGTGCCAGCAGCTGGACGGGGGCCACAGATACGCAGTATTTT. Its protein product is CASSWTGATDTQYF.

This clonotype was counted ten times or more. The V and J genes are TRBV4-3 and TRBJ2-1; the match to TRBD2 covers 12 bases. V trimming: 4 bases; J trimming: 5 bases; junction bases outside the gene matches: 3. The CDR3 is 15 residues long. Germline V gene sequence: CDR1 LGHNA, CDR2 YSLEER. CDR3 sequence: CASSPSGREDNEQFF. CDR3 DNA sequence: TGCGCCAGCAGCCCTAGCGGGAGGGAGGACAATGAGCAGTTCTTC.

This clonotype was seen a handful of times. CDR3 coding DNA: TGCAGTTCGGGGGAGGGCCGGGCGGATACGCAGTATTTT. The encoded protein is CSSGEGRADTQYF. This sequence joins TRBV20-1 and TRBJ2-3; 7 bases are a match to TRBD2. The V segment lost 8 bases and the J segment 6 bases; nucleotides outside the gene matches: 11. CDR3 length: 13 residues. Germline lookup yields CDR1 DFQATT and CDR2 SNEGSKA (reference sequence).

The chain carries TRBV3-1 and TRBJ2-2, with D maybe TRBD2 (5 bases). Germline V lookup: CDR1 LGHDT, CDR2 YNNKEL (reference sequence). Trimming pared 4 bases from V and 4 bases from J, leaving 16 bases between. CDR3 size: 16 residues. The CDR3 is CASSRPSGDPTGELFF. The CDR3, as DNA: TGTGCCAGCAGCCGGCCGAGCGGAGATCCCACCGGGGAGCTGTTTTTT.

This clonotype has a count of ten or more. At one end, the junction sequence differs from germline, possibly due to a read error. The chain combines TRBV12-3 or TRBV12-4 with TRBJ2-3; 9 bases line up with TRBD2. CDR3 length: 14 amino acids. CDR3 amino acids: CASSLAGRADTQYF. CDR3 nucleotides: TGTGCCAGCAGTCTAGCGGGGCGGGCAGATACGCAGTATTTT.

The chain links TRBV29-1 to TRBJ2-7; D is possibly TRBD1 or TRBD2 (5 bases each). The CDR3 covers 13 residues. Trimming removed 1 base from V and 0 bases from J, with 7 bases in between. The V gene's germline CDR1 is SQVTM and CDR2 ANQGSEA. The CDR3, as DNA: TGCAGCGTTGAAGCGGGACGCTCCTACGAGCAGTACTTC. This codes for CSVEAGRSYEQYF.

This clonotype was detected many times. V usage is TRBV29-1 and J usage is TRBJ2-1; TRBD2 matches at 8 bases. Germline V gene sequence: CDR1 SQVTM, CDR2 ANQGSEA. V gave up 5 bases and J gave up 4 bases; unmatched junction bases: 10. The CDR3 consists of 15 residues. CDR3 amino acids: CSVLKSGRGYNEQFF. The CDR3 DNA reads as TGCAGCGTTCTCAAGAGCGGGAGAGGGTACAATGAGCAGTTCTTC.